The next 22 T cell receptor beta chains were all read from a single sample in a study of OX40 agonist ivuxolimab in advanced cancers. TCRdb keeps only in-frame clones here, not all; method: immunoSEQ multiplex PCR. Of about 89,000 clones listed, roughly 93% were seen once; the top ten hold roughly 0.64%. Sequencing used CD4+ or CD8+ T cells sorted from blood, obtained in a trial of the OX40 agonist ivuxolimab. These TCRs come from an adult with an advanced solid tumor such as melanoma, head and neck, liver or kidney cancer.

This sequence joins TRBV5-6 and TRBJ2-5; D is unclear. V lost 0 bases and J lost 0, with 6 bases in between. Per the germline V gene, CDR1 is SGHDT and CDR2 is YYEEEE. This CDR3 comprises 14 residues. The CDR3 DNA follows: TGTGCCAGCAGCTTGGTAGCCGACCAAGAGACCCAGTACTTC. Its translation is CASSLVADQETQYF.

The CDR3: CASSLGGQSAEQYF. The CDR3 coding sequence is TGTGCCAGCAGCTTAGGGGGACAATCTGCCGAGCAGTACTTC. The chain couples TRBV7-2 to TRBJ2-7, with TRBD1 as a possible D gene (6 bases). The CDR3 runs 14 residues. Germline lookup yields CDR1 SGHTA and CDR2 FQGNSA. The V and J ends lost 1 base and 6 bases respectively, with 13 bases between them.

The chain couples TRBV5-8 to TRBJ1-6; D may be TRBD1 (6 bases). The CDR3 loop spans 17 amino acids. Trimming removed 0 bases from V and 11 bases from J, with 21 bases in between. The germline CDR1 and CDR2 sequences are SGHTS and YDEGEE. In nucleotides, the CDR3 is TGTGCCAGCAGCTTGGATCTGGGCGGGGGGCGAAATACACCCCTCCACTTT. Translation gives CASSLDLGGGRNTPLHF.

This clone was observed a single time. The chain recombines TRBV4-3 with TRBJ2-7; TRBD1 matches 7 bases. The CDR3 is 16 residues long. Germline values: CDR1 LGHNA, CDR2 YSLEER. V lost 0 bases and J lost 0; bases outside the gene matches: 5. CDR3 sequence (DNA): TGCGCCAGCAGCCAAGAGTTGGGACAGAGCTCCTACGAGCAGTACTTC. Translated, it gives CASSQELGQSSYEQYF.

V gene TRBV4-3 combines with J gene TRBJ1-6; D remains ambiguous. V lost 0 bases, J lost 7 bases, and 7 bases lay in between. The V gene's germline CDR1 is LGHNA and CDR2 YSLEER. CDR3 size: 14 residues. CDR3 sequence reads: CASSQDTGNSPLHF. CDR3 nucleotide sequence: TGCGCCAGCAGCCAAGATACGGGGAATTCACCCCTCCACTTT.

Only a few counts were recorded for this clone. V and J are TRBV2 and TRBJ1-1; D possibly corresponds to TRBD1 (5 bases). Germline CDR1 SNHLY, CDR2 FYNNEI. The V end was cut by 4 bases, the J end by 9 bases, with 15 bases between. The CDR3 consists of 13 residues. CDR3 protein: CASSGTPEGQAFF. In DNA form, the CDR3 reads TGTGCCAGCAGTGGGACCCCAGAGGGGCAAGCTTTCTTT.

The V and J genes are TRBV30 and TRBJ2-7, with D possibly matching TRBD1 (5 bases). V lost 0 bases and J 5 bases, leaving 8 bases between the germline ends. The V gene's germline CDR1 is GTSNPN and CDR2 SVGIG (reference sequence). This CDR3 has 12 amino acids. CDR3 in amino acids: CAWSVIGDEQYF. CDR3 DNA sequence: TGTGCCTGGAGTGTAATAGGGGACGAGCAGTACTTC.

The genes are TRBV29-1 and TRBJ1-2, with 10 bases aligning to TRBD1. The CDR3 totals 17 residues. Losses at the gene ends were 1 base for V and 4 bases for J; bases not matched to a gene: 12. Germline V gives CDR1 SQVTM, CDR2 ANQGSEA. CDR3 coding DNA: TGCAGCGTTGAAGGTCACCGGGACAGGGGCCGGAGCTATGGCTACACCTTC. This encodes CSVEGHRDRGRSYGYTF.

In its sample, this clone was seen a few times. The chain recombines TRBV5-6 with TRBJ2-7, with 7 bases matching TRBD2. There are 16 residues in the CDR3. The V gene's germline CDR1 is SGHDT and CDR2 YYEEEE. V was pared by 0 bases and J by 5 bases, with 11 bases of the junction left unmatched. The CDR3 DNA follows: TGTGCCAGCAGCTTGGGACAGCGAGCGGGGATGCACGAGCAGTACTTC. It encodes CASSLGQRAGMHEQYF.

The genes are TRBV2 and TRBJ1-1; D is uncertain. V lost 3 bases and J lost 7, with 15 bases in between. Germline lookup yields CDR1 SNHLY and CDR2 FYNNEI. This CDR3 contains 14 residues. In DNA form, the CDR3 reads TGTGCCAGCAGTGAGAGGACGGGGAAGGTTGAAGCTTTCTTT. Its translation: CASSERTGKVEAFF.

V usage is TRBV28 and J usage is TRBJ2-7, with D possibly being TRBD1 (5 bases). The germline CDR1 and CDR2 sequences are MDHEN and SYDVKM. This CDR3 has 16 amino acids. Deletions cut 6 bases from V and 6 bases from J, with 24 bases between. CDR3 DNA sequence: TGTGCCAGCAGAATAAGGGGTCTTAACCTTAGAGGCGAGCAGTACTTC. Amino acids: CASRIRGLNLRGEQYF.

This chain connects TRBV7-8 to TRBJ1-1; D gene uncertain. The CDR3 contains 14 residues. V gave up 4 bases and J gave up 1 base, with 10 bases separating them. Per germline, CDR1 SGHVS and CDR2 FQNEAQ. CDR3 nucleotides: TGTGCCAGCAGCTGGGGTACGGCGAACACTGAAGCTTTCTTT. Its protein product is CASSWGTANTEAFF.

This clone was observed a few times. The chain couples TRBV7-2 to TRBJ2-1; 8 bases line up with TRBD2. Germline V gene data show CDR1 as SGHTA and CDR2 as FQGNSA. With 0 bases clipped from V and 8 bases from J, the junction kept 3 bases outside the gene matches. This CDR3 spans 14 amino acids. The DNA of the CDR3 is TGTGCCAGCAGCTTAGCAGCGGGGGTCGATGAGCAGTTCTTC. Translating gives CASSLAAGVDEQFF.

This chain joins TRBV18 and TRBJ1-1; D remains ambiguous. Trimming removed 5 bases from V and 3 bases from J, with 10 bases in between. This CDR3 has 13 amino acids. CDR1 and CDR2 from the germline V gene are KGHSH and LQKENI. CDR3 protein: CASSSFGHTEAFF. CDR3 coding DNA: TGTGCCAGCTCAAGTTTCGGCCACACTGAAGCTTTCTTT.

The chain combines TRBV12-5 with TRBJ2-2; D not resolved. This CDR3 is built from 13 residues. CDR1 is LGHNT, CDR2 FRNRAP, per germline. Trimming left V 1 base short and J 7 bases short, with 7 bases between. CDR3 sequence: CASGLGPIGELFF. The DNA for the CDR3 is TGTGCTAGTGGTTTGGGCCCCATCGGGGAGCTGTTTTTT.

In DNA, the CDR3 is TGTGCCAGCAGCCAAAACCGGGACAGCCCGGGGTACTTC. This gives the protein CASSQNRDSPGYF. The chain uses TRBV14 and TRBJ2-7, with 7 bases that match TRBD1. The CDR3 length is 13 residues. The ends lost 2 bases at V and 12 bases at J; junction bases unmatched: 10. Per germline, CDR1 SGHDN and CDR2 FVKESK.

DNA of the CDR3: TGTGCCAGTAGTAGCGTTTGGGTCACTGAAGCTTTCTTT. Its translation: CASSSVWVTEAFF. The V gene is TRBV19, the J gene TRBJ1-1; no clear D gene. This CDR3 spans 13 amino acids. The germline gives CDR1 LNHDA, CDR2 SQIVND (reference sequence). Trimming cost V 4 bases and J 4 bases, with 10 bases left between them.

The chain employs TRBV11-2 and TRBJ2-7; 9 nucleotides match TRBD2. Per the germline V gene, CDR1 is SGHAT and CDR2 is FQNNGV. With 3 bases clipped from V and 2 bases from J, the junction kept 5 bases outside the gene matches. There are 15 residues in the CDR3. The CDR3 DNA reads TGTGCCAGCAGCTTCTCTAGCGGGGTCCCCTACGAGCAGTACTTC. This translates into CASSFSSGVPYEQYF.

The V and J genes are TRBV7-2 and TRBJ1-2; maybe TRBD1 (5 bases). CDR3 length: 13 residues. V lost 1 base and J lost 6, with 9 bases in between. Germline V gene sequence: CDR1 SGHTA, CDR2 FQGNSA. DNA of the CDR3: TGTGCCAGCAGCTTAGGGGCAGGGAATGGCTACACCTTC. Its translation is CASSLGAGNGYTF.

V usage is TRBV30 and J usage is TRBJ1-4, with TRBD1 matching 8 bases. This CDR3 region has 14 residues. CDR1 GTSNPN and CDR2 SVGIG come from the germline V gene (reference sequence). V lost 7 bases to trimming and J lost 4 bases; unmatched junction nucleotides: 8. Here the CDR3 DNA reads TGTGCCTTCCGCCGAGGGACAGGTAATGAAAAACTGTTTTTT. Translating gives CAFRRGTGNEKLFF.

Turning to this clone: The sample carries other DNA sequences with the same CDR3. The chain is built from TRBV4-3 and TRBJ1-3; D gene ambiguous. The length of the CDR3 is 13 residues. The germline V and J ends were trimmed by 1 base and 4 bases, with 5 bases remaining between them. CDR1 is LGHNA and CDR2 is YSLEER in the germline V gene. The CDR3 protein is CASSQVMGNTIYF. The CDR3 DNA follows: TGCGCCAGCAGCCAAGTAATGGGAAACACCATATATTTT.

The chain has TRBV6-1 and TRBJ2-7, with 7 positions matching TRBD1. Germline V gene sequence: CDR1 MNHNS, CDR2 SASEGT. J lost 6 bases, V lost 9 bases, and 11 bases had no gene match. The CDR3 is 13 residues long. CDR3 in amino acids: CASNVGWTGEQYF. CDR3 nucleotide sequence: TGTGCCAGTAATGTGGGCTGGACAGGCGAGCAGTACTTC.